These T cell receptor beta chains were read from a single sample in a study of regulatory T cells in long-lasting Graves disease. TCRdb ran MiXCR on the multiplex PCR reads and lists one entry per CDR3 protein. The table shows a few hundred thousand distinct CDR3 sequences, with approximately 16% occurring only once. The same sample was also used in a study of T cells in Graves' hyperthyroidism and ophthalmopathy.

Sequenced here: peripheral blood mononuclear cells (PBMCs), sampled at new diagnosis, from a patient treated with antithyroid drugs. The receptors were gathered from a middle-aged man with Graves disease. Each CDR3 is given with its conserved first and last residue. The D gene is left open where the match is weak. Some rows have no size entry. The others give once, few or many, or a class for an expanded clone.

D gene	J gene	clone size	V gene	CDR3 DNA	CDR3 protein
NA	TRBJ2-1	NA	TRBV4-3	TGCGCCAGCAGCCAAGAATTTAATACGGAGGAGTTCTTC	CASSQEFNTEEFF
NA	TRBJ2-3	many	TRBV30	TGTGCCTGGAATTGGGGGGACACAGATACGCAGTATTTT	CAWNWGDTDTQYF
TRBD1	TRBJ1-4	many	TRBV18	TGTGCCAGCTCACATGGACAGGGGTTGACTAATGAAAAACTGTTTTTT	CASSHGQGLTNEKLFF
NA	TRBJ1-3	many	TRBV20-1	TGCAGTGCTAGAGCTTGGGAACACTCTGGAAACACCATATATTTT	CSARAWEHSGNTIYF
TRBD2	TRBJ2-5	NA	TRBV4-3	TGCGCCAGCAGCCAGAGAGGGAGCGGGGGGGGGGAGACCCAGTACTTC	CASSQRGSGGGETQYF
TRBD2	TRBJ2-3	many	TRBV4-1	TGCGCCAGCAGCCAAGGAGAGAGCGGGGGGGCCAAAGATACGCAGTATTTT	CASSQGESGGAKDTQYF
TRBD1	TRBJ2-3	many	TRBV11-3	TGTGCCAGCAGCCCCAGACAGGGGGTGGGCACAGATACGCAGTATTTT	CASSPRQGVGTDTQYF
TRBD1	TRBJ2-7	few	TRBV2	TGTGCCAGCAGGAGGGACAGGGGGTATAACGAGCAGTACTTC	CASRRDRGYNEQYF
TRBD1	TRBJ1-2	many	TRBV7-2	TGTGCCAGCAGCTCAGGACAGGGCTATGGCTACACCTTC	CASSSGQGYGYTF
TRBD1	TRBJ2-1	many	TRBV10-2	TGCGCCAGCGCCGGGACAGGGAGCAATGAGCAGTTCTTC	CASAGTGSNEQFF